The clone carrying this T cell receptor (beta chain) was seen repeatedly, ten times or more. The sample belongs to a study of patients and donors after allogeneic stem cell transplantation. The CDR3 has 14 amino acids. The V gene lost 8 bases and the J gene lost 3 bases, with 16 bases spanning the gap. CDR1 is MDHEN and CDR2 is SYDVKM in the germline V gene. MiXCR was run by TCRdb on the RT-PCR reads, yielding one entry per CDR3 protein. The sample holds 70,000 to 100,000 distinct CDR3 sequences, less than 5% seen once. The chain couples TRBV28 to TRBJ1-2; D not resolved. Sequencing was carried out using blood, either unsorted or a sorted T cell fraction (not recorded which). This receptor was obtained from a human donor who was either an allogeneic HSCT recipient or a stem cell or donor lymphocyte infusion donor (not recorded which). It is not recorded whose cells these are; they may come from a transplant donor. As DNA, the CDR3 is TGTGCCAGCCGCGACTATGCGGGTGACTATGGCTACACCTTC. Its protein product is CASRDYAGDYGYTF.